This TCR beta chain comes out of a study of blood T cells in healthy people across ages (dated by TCRdb to between 2015 and 2017). Study-level background: In model experiments, template switching captured roughly one uniquely barcoded TCR beta cDNA molecule for every two T cells. The donors were divided into four age groups: young (average around 15 years), middle-aged (approximately 42), aged (62) and long-lived (nearly 85). Using the same blood draw, the study looked at two additional independent replicas of 1 million unique cDNA reads for two donors, one aged 18 to 30 and the other aged 80 or older. Donors of different ages were randomly distributed across sequencing lanes to avoid experimental bias. Age-related changes in TCR beta repertoire diversity were measured in the study by deep sequencing normalized with unique cDNA molecular identifiers.

As for this clonotype: Its antigen remains unidentified. No per-base quality is available; no much larger clone lies one base away.

Systemically healthy Caucasian individuals from Russia, 39 in total and aged about 6 to 90 years, were included as donors. Each donor gave around 9.5 milliliters of peripheral blood, collected into EDTA-treated Vacutainer tubes. PBMCs were isolated by Ficoll-Paque density-gradient centrifugation, with at least 7 million obtained per sample. Trizol reagent was used to extract total RNA from PBMCs, with at least 6 micrograms per sample. The percentages of naive CD45RAhigh/CD27high T cells were determined by flow cytometry on a PBMC aliquot from every donor. The library came from 5' RACE. The run used an Illumina HiSeq 2500. The second PCR ran for about 6 to 12 cycles and used a J-beta primer mix along with a sample-barcoded 5' primer. A template-switch 5' adaptor carrying 12 random nucleotides introduced a unique molecular identifier onto each TCR beta cDNA molecule. Each sample yielded at least 2.5 million CDR3-containing paired-end reads. All of the RNA was converted into first-strand cDNA using the Mint cDNA synthesis kit, with a TRBC-specific oligonucleotide serving as the primer. Following uracil-DNA glycosylase treatment, a first 18-cycle PCR with universal primers M1SS and BC2_uni_R was performed on all cDNA. Turning to the authors' computational methods: Each sample was normalized by randomly selecting 1 million high-quality reads, each carrying a distinct molecular identifier. Reads with shared molecular identifiers were discarded instead of being binned into consensus sequences. MiTCR, run with a Q25 quality threshold and the strictest error-elimination algorithm, handled CDR3 identification, clonotype clustering and error correction. A nonparametric unseen species model with Euler transformation was used to estimate a lower bound on total TCR beta diversity. TCRdb reanalyzed the raw reads on its own, using fastp at Q25 for trimming and MiXCR for clone calling, and kept in-frame beta chains. CDR3 protein duplicates are merged, each entry listing the most common genes and DNA. These V and J calls rely on TCRdb rather than the paper's analysis. The sample table shows some 800,000 distinct CDR3 sequences, and under 45% are seen once. The ten most abundant clones make up roughly 19% of the sample.

The research as a whole found: Observed TCR beta diversity per million T cells fell roughly linearly with age, and a significant reduction was already apparent by age around 40. Compared with the aged group, the long-lived group had more naive CD4+ T cells, fewer expanded clones and increased TCR diversity, a pattern suggesting age selection. Bulk unsorted PBMC profiling prevented conclusive comparison of naive and antigen-experienced compartments. Because donor CMV infection status was unknown, age-related changes in expanded clonotypes were potentially confounded. Estimates of total diversity based on one million sequenced T cells were considered lower bounds and underestimates. There was a strong correlation between observed TCR beta diversity and the percentage of naive T cells measured by flow cytometry.

Compared with germline, V lacks 2 bases and J lacks 5 bases; bases without a gene match: 7. CDR1 and CDR2, looked up from the germline V gene, are SGHAT and FQNNGV. CDR3 length: 15 amino acids, cysteine to phenylalanine. CDR3 DNA is the only sequence kept; it has 45 bases, read in frame from the first base. This TCR came from a man aged 55 to 69 in good health. Sequencing used blood. The sequence links TRBV11-2 to TRBJ2-3, and TRBD2 matches 7 of the central bases. CDR3 loop: CASSLFVQRGDTQYF. The nucleotides are TGTGCCAGCAGCTTATTTGTCCAGCGGGGAGATACGCAGTATTTT.